What follows are 5 T cell receptor beta chains derived from one specimen sequenced in a study of T cell clonotyping in hematopoietic cell transplantation. Time point indicated: recipient sample about 28 days before transplant, after cytoreduction. The protocol was immunoSEQ multiplex PCR, while the TCRdb copy is restricted to in-frame clones and leaves out a portion. Here the sample spans about 18,000 clones, 86% being singletons. Sequencing used peripheral blood mononuclear cells, obtained before stem cell transplant. Every receptor here comes from a man in his fifties or sixties with acute myeloid leukemia. Some clones in this sample may be carry-over from other donors' samples.

The chain links TRBV6-5 to TRBJ1-2; 8 bases match TRBD1. V lost 6 bases to trimming and J lost 4 bases; unmatched junction nucleotides: 10. The CDR3 runs 15 residues. Germline V gene lookup returns CDR1 MNHEY and CDR2 SVGAGI. The CDR3 here is CASSLSGTGSYGYTF. Here the CDR3 DNA reads TGTGCCAGCAGCCTCTCCGGGACAGGTAGCTATGGCTACACCTTC.

The chain joins TRBV4-3 to TRBJ2-2; D is ambiguous. V lost 4 bases and J 4 bases, leaving 1 base between the germline ends. The CDR3 spans 11 residues. From germline, CDR1 is LGHNA and CDR2 YSLEER. The CDR3 is CASSLTGELFF. CDR3 in DNA: TGCGCCAGCAGCCTCACCGGGGAGCTGTTTTTT.

This clone came up once. The CDR3 sequence: CASSGGTLGTGELFF. In nucleotides, the CDR3 is TGCGCCAGCAGCGGAGGGACACTAGGCACCGGGGAGCTGTTTTTT. This chain uses TRBV5-1 with TRBJ2-2; D may correspond to TRBD1 or TRBD2 (6 bases each). The CDR3 is 15 amino acids. Germline V gene lookup returns CDR1 SGHRS and CDR2 YFSETQ. The germline V and J ends were trimmed by 4 bases and 4 bases, with 14 bases remaining between them.

This chain connects TRBV19 to TRBJ1-5; D is unclear. The V end was cut by 7 bases, the J end by 1 base, with 11 bases between. The length of the CDR3 is 14 residues. Germline CDR1 is LNHDA and CDR2 is SQIVND (reference sequence). The CDR3 loop is CASNNRASNQPQHF. CDR3 nucleotides: TGTGCCAGTAACAATAGGGCGAGCAATCAGCCCCAGCATTTT.

The chain employs TRBV28 and TRBJ1-5, with D maybe TRBD1 (5 bases). The CDR3 is made up of 14 amino acids. With 2 bases removed from V and 3 bases from J, the gap between germline ends came to 8 bases. In germline, CDR1 is MDHEN, CDR2 SYDVKM. The CDR3 here is CASSLHRLNQPQHF. The CDR3, as DNA: TGTGCCAGCAGTTTACACAGGCTCAATCAGCCCCAGCATTTT.